Following are 22 T cell receptor beta chains from one sample sequenced in a study of T cells in Graves' hyperthyroidism and ophthalmopathy. TCR beta CDR3 regions were amplified from RNA transcripts. TCR CDR3 regions were first amplified by RT-PCR with HTBI primers. A single record per CDR3 protein comes from TCRdb applying MiXCR to the multiplex PCR reads. The sample contains roughly 380,000 distinct CDR3 sequences, about 13% of which appear only once. Sequencing was performed on blood. Receptors were obtained from a man aged 25 to 40 with Graves' hyperthyroidism that later progressed to Graves' ophthalmopathy.

This clonotype was recorded a few times. The chain joins TRBV6-9 to TRBJ2-2; D remains ambiguous. In germline, CDR1 is MNHGY, CDR2 SVAAGI. The CDR3 length is 15 residues. V was shortened by 0 bases and J by 3 bases, with 8 bases between the two germline ends. The CDR3 coding sequence is TGTGCCAGCAGTTATTCGCCCCTGGACACCGGGGAGCTGTTTTTT. It encodes CASSYSPLDTGELFF.

This clonotype was picked up a small number of times. V and J are TRBV20-1 and TRBJ2-5, with D unclear. Germline lookup yields CDR1 DFQATT and CDR2 SNEGSKA (reference sequence). V lost 3 bases, J lost 5 bases, and 13 bases lay in between. The CDR3 is 13 residues long. The chain's CDR3 is CSARALGMETQYF. The DNA of the CDR3 is TGCAGTGCTAGGGCCCTGGGTATGGAGACCCAGTACTTC.

Ten or more counts support this clonotype. This chain links TRBV7-7 with TRBJ2-2, with 10 nucleotides matching TRBD1. J was trimmed by 9 bases and V by 3 bases; bases with no gene match: 7. The CDR3 sequence is 15 residues long. Per the germline V gene, CDR1 is SSHAT and CDR2 is FNYEAQ (reference sequence). Written as DNA, the CDR3 is TGTGCCAGCAGCTTGGGGGGACAGGGGATCCGGGAGCTGTTTTTT. This translates into CASSLGGQGIRELFF.

The rearrangement joins TRBV20-1 to TRBJ2-1, with 13 bases that match TRBD2. The germline V gene has CDR1 DFQATT and CDR2 SNEGSKA (reference sequence). V gave up 6 bases and J gave up 2 bases; unmatched junction bases: 4. The CDR3 loop spans 15 amino acids. CDR3 coding DNA: TGCAGTGCCCCGGGACTAGCGGGAACCTACAATGAGCAGTTCTTC. This sequence encodes CSAPGLAGTYNEQFF.

This clonotype has at least ten counts. This chain links TRBV12-3 or TRBV12-4 with TRBJ2-7, with a weak D call TRBD1 (6 bases). The V gene lost 5 bases and the J gene lost 3 bases, with 14 bases spanning the gap. CDR3 length: 14 residues. CDR3 in amino acids: CASSHRDGYYEQYF. The CDR3 bases are TGTGCCAGCAGTCACAGGGATGGCTACTACGAGCAGTACTTC.

This clonotype was observed many times. The V and J genes are TRBV2 and TRBJ2-3; D is undetermined. The CDR3 covers 10 residues. Looked up from germline, CDR1 is SNHLY and CDR2 is FYNNEI. Trimming left V 8 bases short and J 7 bases short, with 7 bases between. CDR3 nucleotides: TGTGCCAGCGGCCCATATACGCAGTATTTT. The encoded protein is CASGPYTQYF.

This clonotype has at least ten counts. The chain recombines TRBV28 with TRBJ2-7; perhaps TRBD1 as D (8 bases). The CDR3 spans 14 residues. Germline CDR1 MDHEN, CDR2 SYDVKM. Trimming took 5 bases from V and 2 from J, leaving 13 bases between them. CDR3 loop: CASSGGDRTYEQYF. The CDR3 DNA reads as TGTGCCAGCAGTGGGGGGGACAGGACCTACGAGCAGTACTTC.

In this sample, this clonotype turned up many times. The rearrangement uses TRBV28 and TRBJ1-5; no definite D call. The CDR3 extends over 12 amino acids. With 4 bases removed from V and 7 bases from J, the gap between germline ends came to 8 bases. The V gene's germline CDR1 is MDHEN and CDR2 SYDVKM. Here the CDR3 reads CASSWVWQPQHF. The DNA for the CDR3 is TGTGCCAGCAGTTGGGTTTGGCAGCCCCAGCATTTT.

As regards this clonotype: Possible read error: a much larger clone is one base away. V and J are TRBV6-2 or TRBV6-3 and TRBJ1-2; no clear D. This CDR3 is built from 14 residues. From germline, CDR1 is MNHEY and CDR2 SVGEGT. In DNA, the CDR3 is TGTGCCAGCAGTCTAACAAGCGGAAACTATGGCTACGCCTTC. Its protein is CASSLTSGNYGYAF.

The chain carries TRBV30 and TRBJ2-7; TRBD1 agrees at 7 bases. This CDR3 region has 14 residues. The V gene end was trimmed by 6 bases and the J gene end by 0 bases; junction bases not matched to a gene: 8. The V gene's germline CDR1 is GTSNPN and CDR2 SVGIG (reference sequence). The CDR3 here is CACSGPGGSYEQYF. CDR3 DNA: TGTGCCTGCTCTGGGCCAGGGGGCTCCTACGAGCAGTACTTC.

This clonotype was seen ten or more times. This chain links TRBV20-1 with TRBJ1-4; 11 positions agree with TRBD1. The germline gives CDR1 DFQATT, CDR2 SNEGSKA (reference sequence). The CDR3 runs to 17 residues. J lost 7 bases, V lost 5 bases, and 15 bases had no gene match. DNA for the CDR3: TGCAGTGCTCCACCTAAGGGGTGGACAGGGGGCTCTGAAAAACTGTTTTTT. It codes for CSAPPKGWTGGSEKLFF.

This clonotype was recorded many times. This chain uses TRBV24-1 with TRBJ1-5, with D possibly TRBD1 on 6 matching bases. The germline V gene has CDR1 KGHDR and CDR2 SFDVKD. This CDR3 has 14 amino acids. The V gene lost 7 bases and the J gene lost 3 bases, with 12 bases spanning the gap. The CDR3 region is CATRGQGPNQPQHF. The CDR3, as DNA: TGTGCCACCAGGGGCCAGGGGCCCAATCAGCCCCAGCATTTT.

This clonotype was counted at least ten times. The rearrangement joins TRBV18 to TRBJ1-5; D not resolved. Trimming took off 3 bases at V and 5 bases at J, with 14 bases between the two ends. Germline CDR1 reads KGHSH; CDR2 reads LQKENI. The CDR3 covers 15 residues. CDR3 nucleotide sequence: TGTGCCAGCTCACCCTTGGCCGGTACCGATCAGCCCCAGCATTTT. This gives the protein CASSPLAGTDQPQHF. Based on the CDR3 plus reference TRBV18 and TRBJ1-5, the full variable domain is NAGVMQNPRHLVRRRGQEARLRCSPMKGHSHVYWYRQLPEEGLKFMVYLQKENIIDESGMPKERFSAEFPKEGPSILRIQQVVRGDSAAYFCASSPLAGTDQPQHFGDGTRLSIL.

This clonotype was found many times. The chain couples TRBV12-3 or TRBV12-4 to TRBJ1-1; tentative D call: TRBD1 (5 bases). V gave up 5 bases and J gave up 7 bases, with 14 bases separating them. The CDR3 extends over 13 amino acids. The CDR3, as DNA: TGTGCCAGCAGTCCTCAGAGACAGTTTGAAGCTTTCTTT. This gives the protein CASSPQRQFEAFF.

This clonotype was counted many times. The chain carries TRBV20-1 and TRBJ2-3; 9 nucleotides agree with TRBD1. This CDR3 spans 15 amino acids. Germline values: CDR1 DFQATT, CDR2 SNEGSKA (reference sequence). The V segment lost 2 bases and the J segment 0 bases; nucleotides outside the gene matches: 3. The CDR3 is CSARRGQGSTDTQYF. The CDR3 bases are TGCAGTGCTAGAAGGGGACAGGGAAGCACAGATACGCAGTATTTT.

Ten or more counts support this clonotype. V and J are TRBV13 and TRBJ2-7; TRBD2 matches at 8 bases. The trim removed 3 bases at V and 3 bases at J, leaving 4 bases unmatched. Germline CDR1 and CDR2: PRHDT and FYEKMQ (reference sequence). CDR3 length equals 14 residues. The CDR3 reads CASSFSGGVYEQYF. CDR3 nucleotide sequence: TGTGCCAGCAGCTTTTCCGGGGGGGTCTACGAGCAGTACTTC.

This clonotype was seen repeatedly, ten times or more. This sequence joins TRBV7-9 and TRBJ2-1; D is undetermined. The germline gives CDR1 SEHNR, CDR2 FQNEAQ (reference sequence). This CDR3 has 14 amino acids. V dropped 1 base and J dropped 4 bases, with 8 bases sitting between them. CDR3 amino acids: CASSLGAIYNEQFF. In DNA, the CDR3 is TGTGCCAGCAGCTTAGGGGCAATTTACAATGAGCAGTTCTTC.

On this clonotype: This may be a read error: a much more frequent sequence differs by one nucleotide. The gene calls are TRBV6-5 and TRBJ1-1, with TRBD1 identical over 8 bases. The germline CDR1 and CDR2 sequences are MNHEY and SVGAGI. This CDR3 spans 15 amino acids. The CDR3 region is CANSYKTGGNTEAFF. The DNA for the CDR3 is TGTGCCAACAGTTACAAAACAGGGGGGAACACTGAAGCTTTCTTT.

V gene TRBV6-1 combines with J gene TRBJ1-1; D call uncertain. The V gene lost 6 bases and the J gene lost 0 bases, with 17 bases spanning the gap. Germline lookup yields CDR1 MNHNS and CDR2 SASEGT. This CDR3 region has 16 residues. DNA for the CDR3: TGTGCCAGCAGCCCCACTTCGACACTGGTGAACACTGAAGCTTTCTTT. Residues: CASSPTSTLVNTEAFF.

The chain joins TRBV28 to TRBJ2-7, with D possibly being TRBD1 or TRBD2 (5 bases each). Deletions cut 5 bases from V and 3 bases from J, with 11 bases between. This CDR3 has 13 residues. Germline V CDR1 and CDR2: MDHEN, SYDVKM. CDR3 bases: TGTGCCAGCAGTCCCTTTGGGGGCTACGAGCAGTACTTC. Translated, it gives CASSPFGGYEQYF.

This clonotype was seen ten or more times. The chain employs TRBV20-1 and TRBJ2-3, with 13 bases identical to TRBD2. The J segment lost 2 bases and the V segment lost 5 bases, leaving 4 bases of the junction unmatched. CDR3 length: 15 amino acids. The germline CDR1 and CDR2 sequences are DFQATT and SNEGSKA (reference sequence). The CDR3 DNA reads as TGCAGTGCTTCAGGACTAGCGGGAGACACAGATACGCAGTATTTT. Protein product: CSASGLAGDTDTQYF.

There are many counts of this clonotype. The chain joins TRBV3-1 to TRBJ2-1; perhaps TRBD2 as D (6 bases). V lost 4 bases and J lost 3, with 16 bases in between. Germline assignment: CDR1 LGHDT and CDR2 YNNKEL (reference sequence). This CDR3 is 16 amino acids long. CDR3 in DNA: TGTGCCAGCAGCCCGGCTCCGCGGGGAAACTACAATGAGCAGTTCTTC. As protein: CASSPAPRGNYNEQFF.